A selection of T cell receptor beta chains follows, all from one sample in a study of blood T cell repertoires in COVID-19. Sequencing used immunoSEQ multiplex PCR; TCRdb keeps in-frame clones, though not all of them. Of 95,000 to 150,000 clones listed, 84% are singletons. The specimen was PBMCs or T cells enriched from blood (not recorded which). The receptor set was obtained from a woman aged 25 to 39 who had recovered from COVID-19. Both conserved end residues are part of each CDR3.

V gene	J gene	CDR3 protein
TRBV27	TRBJ2-1	CASTTYGENEQFF
TRBV6-5	TRBJ2-5	CASSYSTGYQETQYF
TRBV30	TRBJ2-7	CAWSEDRGAYEQYF
TRBV2	TRBJ1-3	CASSPGQGKRSGNTIYF
TRBV10-2	TRBJ2-1	CASSDIGLAGVLNEQFF
TRBV27	TRBJ2-1	CASSLYAYGNEQFF
TRBV6-5	TRBJ2-3	CASSYGTGGPRDTQYF
TRBV4-3	TRBJ2-5	CASSPGGSGVSETQYF
TRBV5-1	TRBJ2-1	CASSSPGDNEQFF
TRBV3-1/TRBV3-2	TRBJ2-7	CASSRTAASYEQYF
TRBV18	TRBJ2-1	CASSAGTGYNEQFF
TRBV5-1	TRBJ2-7	CASSPPDTTYDEQYF
TRBV5-1	TRBJ2-1	CASSLVLAGGGEQFF
TRBV7-2	TRBJ1-3	CATNVAGNTIYF
TRBV28	TRBJ2-5	CASSLSVPGETQYF
TRBV28	TRBJ2-1	CASSLGGAGGNEQFF
TRBV19	TRBJ2-1	CASSGGLAGIGEQFF
TRBV29-1	TRBJ2-3	CSASVRLLAQPTDTQYF
TRBV5-1	TRBJ2-3	CASSPGGGPTDTQYF
TRBV5-1	TRBJ1-6	CASNQGAGSSPLHF
TRBV30	TRBJ2-7	CAWSKGQGSYEQYF
TRBV30	TRBJ1-6	CAWTGEGRSPLHF
TRBV7-2	TRBJ1-3	CASSLQRRGGNTIYF
TRBV19	TRBJ2-7	CASSIVGRGPYEQYF
TRBV7-3	TRBJ2-1	CASSPSGLAYNEQFF
TRBV7-2	TRBJ2-6	CASSSGTVTGANVLTF
TRBV3-1/TRBV3-2	TRBJ2-7	CASSQVPGQGYEQYF
TRBV12-3/TRBV12-4	TRBJ2-1	CASSNRNEQFF
TRBV30	TRBJ1-1	CAWSVEGEAFF
TRBV5-4	TRBJ2-6	CASSPSYAGANVLTF
TRBV2	TRBJ2-3	CASTLRADTQYF
TRBV29-1	TRBJ2-5	CSVERREFPGTQYF
TRBV10-3	TRBJ2-7	CAISPPSGGIGEQYF
TRBV2	TRBJ1-5	CASSEVQVNQPQHF
TRBV5-1	TRBJ2-7	CASSLGTGGGEQYF
TRBV4-2	TRBJ2-1	CASSQRGLAVSSYNEQFF
TRBV27	TRBJ2-7	CASSLWESSEQYF
TRBV6-6	TRBJ2-7	CASSPRVQGGYEQYF
TRBV7-9	TRBJ2-3	CASSLAGTSGARDTQYF
TRBV14	TRBJ2-7	CASSPLIWPYEQYF
TRBV19	TRBJ2-1	CASIGREGYNEQFF